Described below is a single T cell receptor (beta chain) sequence and its context. Per the germline V gene, CDR1 is LGHNA and CDR2 is YNFKEQ. The length of the CDR3 is 16 residues. Trimming pared 0 bases from V and 6 bases from J, leaving 15 bases between. The sample belongs to a study of cytomegalovirus exposure and HLA in healthy donors. Amplification used 60 Vbeta primers and 13 Jbeta primers. Only in-frame clones appear in the TCRdb table, and some are missing; sequencing was by immunoSEQ multiplex PCR. The repertoire holds approximately 90,000 clones, 75% seen once, with under 2.5% in the top ten.

The chain uses TRBV4-2 and TRBJ2-1; D perhaps matches TRBD1 (5 bases). The material sequenced was PBMCs. This clonotype was sampled from a man aged 35 to 55 in good health and CMV-seronegative. The CDR3 nucleotides are TGTGCCAGCAGCCAAGATACTCCGGGCAGGGCCAATGAGCAGTTCTTC. As protein: CASSQDTPGRANEQFF.